This passage covers 18 T cell receptor beta chains from one sample sequenced in a study of blood T cell repertoires in COVID-19 (dated by TCRdb to the early 2020s). The library was generated by the immunoSEQ multiplex PCR assay. In TCRdb, the immuneACCESS table is reduced to in-frame sequences with V and J assigned. These tables do not hold every clone; where another copy was compared, an unresolved V gene accounts for under half, and the others remain unexplained. For this sample the table gives about 240,000 clones, of which 75% to 90% were detected only once. The ten largest clones capture around 10% of the sample. The source material was PBMCs or T cells enriched from blood (not recorded which). The source of these receptors is a man between 35 and 55 years old who had recovered from COVID-19.

This clone was found once. J is TRBJ1-2 and V is TRBV30; 7 bases agree with TRBD1. V lost 3 bases to trimming and J lost 7 bases; unmatched junction nucleotides: 8. The CDR3 is 13 residues long. Germline CDR1 and CDR2: GTSNPN and SVGIG (reference sequence). The CDR3 DNA is TGTGCCTGGAGCGACGGAGGGGGCGGTGGCTACACCTTC. It specifies CAWSDGGGGGYTF.

This clone was counted once. This rearrangement joins TRBV7-9 to TRBJ1-3; 8 bases match TRBD1. Germline CDR1 and CDR2: SEHNR and FQNEAQ (reference sequence). The V gene end was trimmed by 5 bases and the J gene end by 2 bases; junction bases not matched to a gene: 2. The CDR3 is 14 residues long. CDR3 in DNA: TGTGCCAGCAGCCCGACAGGGGCTGGAAACACCATATATTTT. It is translated as CASSPTGAGNTIYF.

The rearrangement links TRBV11-1 to TRBJ1-2; unclear D gene. The CDR3 has 13 residues. Germline CDR1 SGHAT, CDR2 FQDESV (reference sequence). The V gene lost 4 bases and the J gene lost 8 bases, with 14 bases spanning the gap. This CDR3 reads CASSWSGVGGYTF. Written as DNA, the CDR3 is TGTGCCAGCAGCTGGAGCGGGGTCGGGGGCTACACCTTC.

The chain has TRBV3-1 (or the pseudogene TRBV3-2) and TRBJ2-3, with 10 bases aligning to TRBD2. Germline trimming cut 4 bases from V and 2 bases from J; bases unmatched to any gene: 18. This CDR3 comprises 20 residues. Per germline, CDR1 LGHDT and CDR2 YNNKEL (reference sequence). DNA for the CDR3: TGTGCCAGCAGCCCAGGCCCCGGGACTAGCGTCACGACCCCCACAGATACGCAGTATTTT. Protein sequence: CASSPGPGTSVTTPTDTQYF.

This clone was recorded once. The chain carries TRBV29-1 and TRBJ1-1; the match to TRBD1 covers 8 bases. V trimming: 7 bases; J trimming: 5 bases; junction bases outside the gene matches: 9. Looked up from germline, CDR1 is SQVTM and CDR2 is ANQGSEA. The CDR3 has 13 residues. The CDR3 DNA follows: TGCAGCGGACGACAGGGGTTACTGACTGAAGCTTTCTTT. Amino acids: CSGRQGLLTEAFF.

Here the CDR3 DNA reads TGTGCCAGTAGGTTTAGCGGGAGAGGTACCGGGGAGCTGTTTTTT. This encodes CASRFSGRGTGELFF. The V and J genes are TRBV19 and TRBJ2-2; 9 bases fit TRBD2. This CDR3 is built from 15 residues. V was clipped by 6 bases and J by 5 bases; unmatched bases: 7. Germline CDR1 and CDR2: LNHDA and SQIVND (reference sequence). Complete variable domain (other parts from reference TRBV19 and TRBJ2-2): DGGITQSPKYLFRKEGQNVTLSCEQNLNHDAMYWYRQDPGQGLRLIYYSQIVNDFQKGDIAEGYSVSREKKESFPLTVTSAQKNPTAFYLCASRFSGRGTGELFFGEGSRLTVL.

The J gene is TRBJ2-7, the V gene TRBV6-5; TRBD1 matches 8 bases. After removal of 10 bases from V and 6 bases from J, the junction contained 11 bases not matched to a gene. Per germline, CDR1 MNHEY and CDR2 SVGAGI. The length of the CDR3 is 13 residues. This CDR3 is CATTGQALREQYF. The CDR3 DNA reads TGTGCCACTACGGGACAGGCGCTTCGCGAGCAGTACTTC.

The chain employs TRBV5-1 and TRBJ1-3, with 7 bases matching TRBD1. The CDR3 sequence is 16 residues long. Trimming cost V 0 bases and J 0 bases; bases outside gene matches: 3. The germline gives CDR1 SGHRS, CDR2 YFSETQ. The CDR3 loop reads CASSLGPGGSGNTIYF. CDR3 nucleotides: TGCGCCAGCAGCTTGGGTCCAGGGGGCTCTGGAAACACCATATATTTT.

The CDR3 region has the DNA TGTGCCAGCAGCGCCCAGGGGGTCAAAAACATTCAGTACTTC. Protein sequence: CASSAQGVKNIQYF. V gene TRBV28 combines with J gene TRBJ2-4, with TRBD1 matching 7 bases. Trimming took 6 bases from V and 3 from J; bases not matched to a gene: 5. The germline CDR1 and CDR2 sequences are MDHEN and SYDVKM. This CDR3 comprises 14 residues.

V usage is TRBV6-9 and J usage is TRBJ1-5; D is possibly TRBD1 (5 bases). The ends were cut back, 3 bases at V and 6 bases at J, with 12 bases in the middle. The germline V gene encodes CDR1 MNHGY and CDR2 SVAAGI. The CDR3 contains 14 residues. CDR3 DNA sequence: TGTGCCAGCAGTTACGGGCAGGGCATTCAGCCCCAGCATTTT. Translated: CASSYGQGIQPQHF.

This chain connects TRBV11-2 to TRBJ1-1; possibly TRBD1 for D (5 bases). The CDR3 covers 17 residues. V lost 0 bases, J lost 2 bases, and 16 bases lay in between. CDR1 SGHAT and CDR2 FQNNGV come from the germline V gene. The CDR3 nucleotides read TGTGCCAGCAGCTTAGAAGGTGGCGCAGGGCTAAACACTGAAGCTTTCTTT. Its translation is CASSLEGGAGLNTEAFF.

The rearrangement uses TRBV19 and TRBJ1-1; D is unresolved. The CDR3 sequence is 14 residues long. V was pared by 2 bases and J by 2 bases, with 9 bases between. Germline-derived CDR1 and CDR2 are LNHDA and SQIVND (reference sequence). The CDR3 sequence is CASSIISVNTEAFF. The CDR3 nucleotides read TGTGCCAGTAGTATAATATCTGTCAACACTGAAGCTTTCTTT.

This sequence joins TRBV27 and TRBJ1-5, with 8 bases that match TRBD1. V gave up 4 bases and J gave up 5 bases; unmatched junction bases: 10. In germline, CDR1 is MNHEY, CDR2 SMNVEV (reference sequence). The CDR3 length is 16 residues. CDR3 in amino acids: CASSSFRGPGDQPQHF. In nucleotides, the CDR3 is TGTGCCAGCAGTTCATTCAGGGGGCCGGGGGATCAGCCCCAGCATTTT.

This sequence joins TRBV11-3 and TRBJ2-1, with 11 nucleotides matching TRBD2. V was clipped by 5 bases and J by 4 bases; unmatched bases: 7. Germline V gives CDR1 SGHNT, CDR2 YENEEA. This CDR3 is 16 amino acids long. CDR3 in DNA: TGTGCCAGCAGCAAAATAGCGGGGGGGCTTTACAATGAGCAGTTCTTC. Translated: CASSKIAGGLYNEQFF.

The V gene is TRBV11-3, the J gene TRBJ2-6; D not resolved. The CDR3 runs to 13 residues. Trimming removed 5 bases from V and 5 bases from J, with 7 bases in between. In germline, CDR1 is SGHNT, CDR2 YENEEA. The CDR3 DNA follows: TGTGCCAGCAGCCCTCTCCGGGCCAACGTCCTGACTTTC. Translated, it gives CASSPLRANVLTF.

This chain links TRBV3-1 (or the pseudogene TRBV3-2) with TRBJ1-1; D ambiguous. V lost 9 bases and J lost 2, with 10 bases in between. Looked up from germline, CDR1 is LGHDT and CDR2 is YNNKEL (reference sequence). This CDR3 has 12 amino acids. This chain's CDR3 is CASGEPNTEAFF. As DNA, the CDR3 is TGTGCCAGTGGGGAGCCTAACACTGAAGCTTTCTTT.

The CDR3 sequence is CASSPSLAVGGEQYF. The CDR3 region has the DNA TGTGCCAGCAGCCCGTCGCTGGCGGTCGGGGGCGAGCAGTACTTC. This sequence joins TRBV7-2 and TRBJ2-7; possible D gene TRBD2, 6 bases. Germline assignment: CDR1 SGHTA and CDR2 FQGNSA. V dropped 5 bases and J dropped 6 bases, with 20 bases sitting between them. The CDR3 consists of 15 residues.

The chain is built from TRBV4-2 and TRBJ2-1; 9 bases align to TRBD1. CDR3 size: 14 residues. Trimming at V came to 3 bases and at J to 6 bases, leaving 3 bases not matched to a gene. Germline V CDR1 and CDR2: LGHNA, YNFKEQ. CDR3 sequence reads: CASSHGTGSNEQFF. The DNA for the CDR3 is TGTGCCAGCAGCCACGGGACAGGGTCCAATGAGCAGTTCTTC.